These T cell receptor beta chains were read from a single sample in a study of cytomegalovirus exposure and HLA in healthy donors. Clones were sequenced by immunoSEQ multiplex PCR, and TCRdb holds only the in-frame ones, with some missing. The sample holds tens of thousands of clones; 70% to 75% are singletons and the top ten take around 10%. Sequencing used PBMCs. The receptors were sampled from a human donor in good health. Each CDR3 is given with its conserved first and last residue. D genes are given only for firm matches. Size is omitted from some rows. Given values are once, few, many or a class for expanded clones.

V,size,J,D,CDR3,DNA
TRBV7-2,NA,TRBJ1-5,NA,CASNDDGNQPQHF,TGTGCCAGCAACGACGACGGGAATCAGCCCCAGCATTTT
TRBV5-1,NA,TRBJ2-1,NA,CASSFYSSSYNEQFF,TGCGCCAGCAGCTTTTACTCGAGCTCCTACAATGAGCAGTTCTTC
TRBV11-2,NA,TRBJ1-1,TRBD1,CASSLTGGVQAFF,TGTGCCAGCAGCTTGACAGGGGGCGTTCAAGCTTTCTTT
TRBV18,NA,TRBJ2-2,NA,CASSPLASSGELFF,TGTGCCAGCTCACCACTAGCCTCGTCGGGGGAGCTGTTTTTT
TRBV7-6,few,TRBJ1-4,TRBD1,CASSSGQAGEKLFF,TGTGCCAGCAGCTCGGGACAGGCGGGGGAAAAACTGTTTTTT
TRBV5-4,few,TRBJ1-1,NA,CASSFPSGNTEAFF,TGTGCCAGCAGCTTTCCGTCCGGGAACACTGAAGCTTTCTTT
TRBV27,NA,TRBJ1-1,TRBD1,CASSKTRTGRMNTEAFF,TGTGCCAGCAGCAAAACCCGGACAGGTAGAATGAACACTGAAGCTTTCTTT
TRBV5-1,few,TRBJ2-5,TRBD2,CASSERGLAGGETQYF,TGCGCCAGCAGCGAGAGGGGACTAGCGGGAGGAGAGACCCAGTACTTC
TRBV10-3,NA,TRBJ1-2,TRBD1,CAISGQGTSGYTF,TGTGCCATCAGCGGACAGGGGACTTCTGGCTACACCTTC
TRBV6-5,NA,TRBJ1-1,TRBD1,CASSYDRGGTEAFF,TGTGCCAGCAGTTACGACAGGGGGGGTACTGAAGCTTTCTTT
TRBV19,NA,TRBJ2-7,NA,CASSIDGSIYEQYF,TGTGCCAGTAGTATAGACGGGAGTATCTACGAGCAGTACTTC
TRBV28,NA,TRBJ2-3,NA,CASSFGGAGKDTQYF,TGTGCCAGCAGTTTCGGCGGGGCAGGTAAAGATACGCAGTATTTT
TRBV2,NA,TRBJ1-5,NA,CASRRDLGGNQPQHF,TGTGCCAGCAGGAGGGACTTAGGGGGCAATCAGCCCCAGCATTTT
TRBV5-1,NA,TRBJ1-5,TRBD1,CASREGTGAHQPQHF,TGCGCCAGCAGGGAGGGGACAGGGGCTCATCAGCCCCAGCATTTT
TRBV7-2,NA,TRBJ2-7,TRBD2,CASSPQGGLDEQYF,TGTGCCAGCAGTCCTCAGGGAGGACTAGACGAGCAGTACTTC
TRBV7-2,NA,TRBJ2-5,TRBD2,CASSPPGLAGGLVTQYF,TGTGCCAGCAGCCCACCGGGACTAGCGGGAGGGCTTGTGACCCAGTACTTC
TRBV5-1,NA,TRBJ2-7,NA,CASSLALTVPRMVPYEQYF,TGCGCCAGCAGCTTGGCCTTAACAGTCCCTCGTATGGTTCCCTACGAGCAGTACTTC
TRBV14,NA,TRBJ2-5,NA,CASSQGWARETQYF,TGTGCCAGCAGCCAAGGGTGGGCGCGAGAGACCCAGTACTTC
TRBV5-5,NA,TRBJ1-5,TRBD1,CASSPTTGHRNQPQHF,TGTGCCAGCAGCCCCACGACAGGGCATCGCAATCAGCCCCAGCATTTT
TRBV6-5,few,TRBJ1-4,TRBD1,CASSDRVTEKLFF,TGTGCCAGCAGTGACAGGGTCACTGAAAAACTGTTTTTT
TRBV5-6,NA,TRBJ1-1,NA,CASSLVGGGEAFF,TGTGCCAGCAGCTTGGTGGGGGGGGGTGAAGCTTTCTTT
TRBV28,once,TRBJ1-2,TRBD1,CASSLLSRDRSHGYTF,TGTGCCAGCAGTTTATTGTCTCGGGACAGGAGTCATGGCTACACCTTC
TRBV2,NA,TRBJ2-1,NA,CASRYQSDEQFF,TGTGCCAGCAGATATCAGAGCGATGAGCAGTTCTTC
TRBV6-1,once,TRBJ2-1,NA,CASSLTGSLYNEQFF,TGTGCCAGCAGTCTTACAGGGTCCCTCTACAATGAGCAGTTCTTC
TRBV11-2,NA,TRBJ2-7,NA,CASSLDSSYWGQYF,TGTGCCAGCAGCCTCGACAGTTCCTACTGGGGGCAGTACTTC
TRBV30,NA,TRBJ1-4,TRBD1,CAWKRGTVATNEKLFF,TGTGCCTGGAAGAGGGGGACAGTTGCAACTAATGAAAAACTGTTTTTT
TRBV7-9,NA,TRBJ2-7,NA,CASSLGPQSWQYF,TGTGCCAGCAGCTTAGGCCCTCAGTCTTGGCAGTACTTC
TRBV6-5,NA,TRBJ1-3,NA,CASSYSTASGNTIYF,TGTGCCAGCAGTTACTCGACAGCCTCTGGAAACACCATATATTTT
TRBV6-1,NA,TRBJ2-7,NA,CASLDGDFTYEQYF,TGTGCCAGCCTCGATGGGGACTTCACCTACGAGCAGTACTTC
TRBV5-6,NA,TRBJ2-7,TRBD2,CASSLTSGGPYEQYF,TGTGCCAGCAGCTTGACTAGCGGAGGCCCCTACGAGCAGTACTTC
TRBV6-4,NA,TRBJ2-7,TRBD1,CASSVGQGCYEQYF,TGTGCCAGCAGTGTGGGACAGGGGTGCTACGAGCAGTACTTC
TRBV9,NA,TRBJ1-1,TRBD1,CASSPTGGNTEAFF,TGTGCCAGCAGCCCCACAGGGGGAAACACTGAAGCTTTCTTT
TRBV19,few,TRBJ1-1,TRBD1,CASSIRGQGYGTEAFF,TGTGCCAGTAGTATTAGGGGACAGGGCTATGGCACTGAAGCTTTCTTT
TRBV2,NA,TRBJ1-5,NA,CASSEERQDNQPQHF,TGTGCCAGCAGTGAAGAAAGACAGGACAATCAGCCCCAGCATTTT
TRBV6-5,NA,TRBJ2-1,TRBD1,CATQPRTGLGNEQFF,TGTGCCACCCAACCCAGGACAGGGCTAGGAAATGAGCAGTTCTTC
TRBV5-1,few,TRBJ2-7,TRBD1,CASSLGILGQGAYEQYF,TGCGCCAGCAGCTTGGGAATCCTAGGACAGGGTGCCTACGAGCAGTACTTC
TRBV11-1,NA,TRBJ1-2,NA,CASSLIDHGTPPSF,TGTGCCAGCAGCTTAATAGACCACGGGACTCCTCCATCCTTC
TRBV6-5,NA,TRBJ2-5,NA,CASSYGAAKQETQYF,TGTGCCAGCAGTTATGGGGCGGCTAAACAAGAGACCCAGTACTTC
TRBV6-1,NA,TRBJ1-4,NA,CASSEDWTVEKLFF,TGTGCCAGCAGTGAAGATTGGACAGTTGAAAAACTGTTTTTT
TRBV7-8,NA,TRBJ1-2,TRBD1,CASSLLVTGVNGYTF,TGTGCCAGCAGCTTATTGGTGACAGGGGTAAATGGCTACACCTTC
TRBV5-4,once,TRBJ2-7,TRBD1,CASSFRQGLDEQYF,TGTGCCAGCAGCTTTCGACAGGGTCTCGACGAGCAGTACTTC
TRBV29-1,NA,TRBJ1-2,TRBD1,CSALTGGGGYTF,TGCAGCGCCTTGACAGGGGGCGGTGGCTACACCTTC
TRBV6-1,NA,TRBJ1-2,NA,CASTPTNYGYTF,TGTGCCAGCACCCCAACTAACTATGGCTACACCTTC
TRBV2,NA,TRBJ2-7,NA,CASSDYLAGTYEQYF,TGTGCCAGCAGTGACTATTTGGCAGGGACCTACGAGCAGTACTTC
TRBV15,NA,TRBJ1-1,NA,CATSLEVGGEAFF,TGTGCCACCAGTCTCGAGGTAGGGGGTGAAGCTTTCTTT
TRBV30,NA,TRBJ1-2,TRBD1,CARTDRFYGYTF,TGTGCCCGGACGGACAGGTTCTATGGCTACACCTTC
TRBV18,NA,TRBJ1-2,TRBD1,CASSPQTGDYGYTF,TGTGCCAGCTCACCGCAGACAGGGGACTATGGCTACACCTTC
TRBV7-9,few,TRBJ2-1,TRBD1,CASSLGDSRNEQFF,TGTGCCAGCAGCTTAGGGGACAGCCGCAATGAGCAGTTCTTC
TRBV27,NA,TRBJ2-1,TRBD1,CASTPTGGLYNEQFF,TGTGCCAGCACTCCTACAGGGGGATTGTACAATGAGCAGTTCTTC
TRBV9,NA,TRBJ2-2,TRBD2,CASSPRSGRANTGELFF,TGTGCCAGCAGCCCCCGCAGCGGGAGGGCGAACACCGGGGAGCTGTTTTTT
TRBV7-9,NA,TRBJ2-3,TRBD2,CASSQGTSGFTDTQYF,TGTGCCAGCAGCCAAGGGACTAGCGGATTCACAGATACGCAGTATTTT
TRBV19,NA,TRBJ2-2,TRBD2,CASKKGAGAGELFF,TGTGCCAGTAAGAAGGGTGCGGGGGCCGGGGAGCTGTTTTTT
TRBV19,NA,TRBJ2-1,NA,CASSIGLPLLYNEQFF,TGTGCCAGTAGTATAGGACTTCCCCTACTCTACAATGAGCAGTTCTTC
TRBV5-1,NA,TRBJ2-2,TRBD2,CASRGGVFANTGELFF,TGCGCCAGCAGGGGAGGGGTTTTCGCGAACACCGGGGAGCTGTTTTTT
TRBV30,NA,TRBJ2-1,NA,CAWSVGTGDEQFF,TGTGCCTGGAGTGTAGGGACGGGGGATGAGCAGTTCTTC
TRBV2,few,TRBJ2-5,NA,CASSLDAYQETQYF,TGTGCCAGCAGTCTAGACGCGTACCAAGAGACCCAGTACTTC
TRBV28,NA,TRBJ2-7,TRBD1,CASSWGQFAAQYF,TGTGCCAGCAGTTGGGGACAGTTCGCTGCGCAGTACTTC